The 3 T cell receptor beta chains below were found in one sample sequenced in a study of T-cell memory formation after mild COVID-19. TCRdb analysed the 5' RACE reads with MiXCR anew, one entry per CDR3 protein. The sample includes approximately 340,000 distinct CDR3 sequences, approximately 16% of them seen just once. Specimen: PBMCs or a T cell subset sorted from them (not recorded which). Receptors were obtained from a man between 18 and 29 years old who had mild COVID-19 (a few samples of this study predate the infection). Cell type and time point are not known.

J is TRBJ1-1 and V is TRBV5-1; 8 bases match TRBD1. Germline trimming cut 4 bases from V and 4 bases from J; bases unmatched to any gene: 6. The CDR3 is 14 residues long. In germline, CDR1 is SGHRS, CDR2 YFSETQ. CDR3: CASSPGQGGTEAFF. CDR3 DNA sequence: TGCGCCAGCAGCCCAGGACAGGGTGGCACTGAAGCTTTCTTT.

This clonotype has more than one count but fewer than ten. This rearrangement joins TRBV7-2 to TRBJ2-3; 7 bases are shared with TRBD1. The germline V gene encodes CDR1 SGHTA and CDR2 FQGNSA. Unmatched junction bases numbered 5, after V lost 6 bases and J lost 8 bases. The CDR3 extends over 12 amino acids. As DNA, the CDR3 is TGTGCCAGCAGATTACAGGGGACTACGCAGTATTTT. As protein: CASRLQGTTQYF.

CDR3 bases: TGCGCCAGCAGCCAGGACGGAGTTAATGAAAAACTGTTTTTT. It is translated as CASSQDGVNEKLFF. V usage is TRBV4-3 and J usage is TRBJ1-4; no clear D. CDR1 and CDR2 (germline): LGHNA, YSLEER. The CDR3 contains 14 residues. The V end was cut by 3 bases, the J end by 4 bases, with 9 bases between.